The following is a T cell receptor beta chain sequence with its context. The CDR3 totals 14 residues. V lost 0 bases and J 4 bases, leaving 9 bases between the germline ends. Germline V gives CDR1 MNHNS, CDR2 SASEGT. This record belongs to a study of blood T cell repertoires in COVID-19. Overall study: COVID-19 samples collected from the United States, Italy and Spain covered acute and convalescent phases. In each case, the material was cDNA or gDNA derived from T cells, B-cell-depleted T cells, or PBMCs.

Original data processing: Reference gene primer amplification in the assay estimated nucleated cell counts. The protocol was immunoSEQ multiplex PCR, while the TCRdb copy is restricted to in-frame clones and leaves out a portion. The DNA gave D and trimming, while V, J and clone size come from that table. The sample lists roughly 100,000 clones; approximately 90% were seen once. Sequencing input: peripheral blood. The gene calls are TRBV6-1 and TRBJ1-2; D remains ambiguous. This TCR was recovered from a woman aged 80 or over in a cohort sampled during active COVID-19. In nucleotides, the CDR3 is TGTGCCAGCAGTGAAGCGTCAGTTATCTATGGCTACACCTTC. Translating it yields CASSEASVIYGYTF.